These 17 T cell receptor beta chains were sequenced from one sample in a study of immune cell composition in non-small cell lung cancer. TCRdb's copy holds only in-frame clones and misses some; the assay was immunoSEQ multiplex PCR. The sample has thousands of clones, about 83% seen once. The normal lung sample lay at least 3 cm, and maximally far, from the tumour. The source material was non-adjacent lung tissue. The source of these receptors is a human donor with non-small cell lung cancer.

The chain has TRBV7-9 and TRBJ1-5; 8 bases are shared with TRBD1. The length of the CDR3 is 15 residues. Germline V gene sequence: CDR1 SEHNR, CDR2 FQNEAQ (reference sequence). J was trimmed by 4 bases and V by 8 bases; bases with no gene match: 10. The CDR3 nucleotides read TGTGCCAGCCAGCTTAGTGGGACAGGTAATCAGCCCCAGCATTTT. Its translation is CASQLSGTGNQPQHF.

V usage is TRBV29-1 and J usage is TRBJ2-7; 12 bases match TRBD1. Trimming at V came to 6 bases and at J to 3 bases, leaving 12 bases not matched to a gene. This CDR3 is 16 amino acids long. Germline loops: CDR1 SQVTM, CDR2 ANQGSEA. DNA for the CDR3: TGCAGCGTCGAGGGGACAGGGGGCGTCGGGCTCTACGAGCAGTACTTC. It codes for CSVEGTGGVGLYEQYF.

A single count supports this clone. The J gene is TRBJ2-3, the V gene TRBV28; 7 positions match TRBD2. The junction had 15 bases not matched to a gene; V was cut back by 7 bases and J by 5 bases. The CDR3 runs to 16 residues. Germline CDR1 is MDHEN and CDR2 is SYDVKM. The CDR3 region has the DNA TGTGCCAGCACCGTCGGGGGGAGGGCCTTATTAGATACGCAGTATTTT. Translation: CASTVGGRALLDTQYF.

The V gene is TRBV5-1, the J gene TRBJ2-1; the D gene is possibly TRBD1 (7 bases). The CDR3 length is 14 residues. Trimming stripped 2 bases from V and 7 bases from J, with 13 bases between. CDR1 and CDR2 (germline): SGHRS, YFSETQ. The DNA of the CDR3 is TGCGCCAGCAGCTTTACGACAGGGAGGAATGAGCAGTTCTTC. Translated, it gives CASSFTTGRNEQFF.

The sample holds one count of this clone. In nucleotides, the CDR3 is TGTGCCAGCAGCATCCCCCTAGCGGGAGGCCCCATTAGCACAGATACGCAGTATTTT. Its translation is CASSIPLAGGPISTDTQYF. V gene TRBV13 combines with J gene TRBJ2-3; TRBD2 matches at 11 bases. The CDR3 covers 19 residues. V shed 5 bases and J 0 bases; nucleotides not matched to a gene: 13. Germline V gene lookup returns CDR1 PRHDT and CDR2 FYEKMQ (reference sequence). Complete variable domain (other parts from reference TRBV13 and TRBJ2-3): AAGVIQSPRHLIKEKRETATLKCYPIPRHDTVYWYQQGPGQDPQFLISFYEKMQSDKGSIPDRFSAQQFSDYHSELNMSSLELGDSALYFCASSIPLAGGPISTDTQYFGPGTRLTVL.

This chain connects TRBV7-8 to TRBJ1-4, with 9 bases that match TRBD1. The germline gives CDR1 SGHVS, CDR2 FQNEAQ. The CDR3 is 15 residues long. After removal of 2 bases from V and 8 bases from J, the junction contained 6 bases not matched to a gene. The CDR3 coding sequence is TGTGCCAGCAGCTTATCGACAGGGGGGAGGGAAAAACTGTTTTTT. The encoded protein is CASSLSTGGREKLFF.

V gene TRBV5-4 combines with J gene TRBJ2-5; 8 nucleotides line up with TRBD2. This CDR3 comprises 16 residues. V lost 3 bases, J lost 1 base, and 8 bases stayed unmatched. The germline V gene has CDR1 SGHNT and CDR2 YYREEE (reference sequence). The CDR3 DNA sequence: TGTGCCAGCAGCTCAGCGACGGGGGGGAGCCAAGAGACCCAGTACTTC. Translation gives CASSSATGGSQETQYF.

V usage is TRBV6-6 and J usage is TRBJ1-2, with 8 bases that match TRBD1. The CDR3 sequence is 15 residues long. The V segment lost 5 bases and the J segment 4 bases; nucleotides outside the gene matches: 9. From germline, CDR1 is MNHNY and CDR2 SVGAGI (reference sequence). CDR3 coding DNA: TGTGCCAGCAGTCTAGCGACAGGGGCGTCCTATGGCTACACCTTC. Protein product: CASSLATGASYGYTF.

This rearrangement joins TRBV27 to TRBJ1-5, with D possibly being TRBD1 (5 bases). Germline loops: CDR1 MNHEY, CDR2 SMNVEV (reference sequence). The CDR3 runs to 15 residues. Trimming cost V 4 bases and J 0 bases, with 10 bases left between them. CDR3 residues: CASSSVGVSNQPQHF. DNA of the CDR3: TGTGCCAGCAGTTCCGTAGGGGTTAGCAATCAGCCCCAGCATTTT.

This chain connects TRBV7-9 to TRBJ2-4; D perhaps matches TRBD2 (6 bases). V lost 4 bases, J lost 2 bases, and 21 bases lay in between. The CDR3 has 18 amino acids. The germline gives CDR1 SEHNR, CDR2 FQNEAQ (reference sequence). The CDR3 sequence: CASSSPTGLSSTKNIQYF. DNA of the CDR3: TGTGCCAGCAGCTCGCCCACGGGACTGAGCTCGACCAAAAACATTCAGTACTTC.

In the case of this clone: The junction departs from germline at one end; a sequencing error may be responsible. CDR3 in amino acids: CASSNSGGNTEAFF. The CDR3 DNA sequence: TGTGCCAGCAGTAACTCAGGGGGGAACACTGAAGCTTTCTTT. The V and J genes are TRBV6-6 and TRBJ1-1; 7 bases agree with TRBD1. The CDR3 loop spans 14 amino acids. Germline CDR1 reads MNHNY; CDR2 reads SVGAGI (reference sequence).

The chain couples TRBV28 to TRBJ1-1; unclear D gene. V lost 4 bases to trimming and J lost 4 bases, with 25 bases between them. Germline CDR1 is MDHEN and CDR2 is SYDVKM. This CDR3 contains 18 residues. CDR3 sequence (DNA): TGTGCCAGCAGTTCAATCCTCGCCTCTGGGCGGGATCGCACTGAAGCTTTCTTT. Translation: CASSSILASGRDRTEAFF.

CDR3 in amino acids: CASSLVPGQLTDTQYF. The CDR3 nucleotides are TGCGCCAGCAGCTTGGTACCAGGACAACTCACAGATACGCAGTATTTT. The chain recombines TRBV5-1 with TRBJ2-3; tentative D call: TRBD1 (5 bases). The CDR3 extends over 16 amino acids. Germline-derived CDR1 and CDR2 are SGHRS and YFSETQ. Trimming shortened V by 0 bases and J by 2 bases, and 13 bases separated the two germline ends. Drawing the rest from reference TRBV5-1 and TRBJ2-3, the complete variable domain is KAGVTQTPRYLIKTRGQQVTLSCSPISGHRSVSWYQQTPGQGLQFLFEYFSETQRNKGNFPGRFSGRQFSNSRSEMNVSTLELGDSALYLCASSLVPGQLTDTQYFGPGTRLTVL.

The J gene is TRBJ2-3, the V gene TRBV29-1; tentatively, D is TRBD1 (6 bases). V lost 0 bases, J lost 1 base, and 8 bases lay in between. Germline lookup yields CDR1 SQVTM and CDR2 ANQGSEA. This CDR3 contains 14 residues. CDR3 in DNA: TGCAGCGTTGAAGATGCAGGGGGCACAGATACGCAGTATTTT. Its protein product is CSVEDAGGTDTQYF.

The chain combines TRBV7-7 with TRBJ2-5; maybe TRBD2 (5 bases). The germline gives CDR1 SSHAT, CDR2 FNYEAQ (reference sequence). V was trimmed by 4 bases and J by 0 bases, leaving 6 bases between them. This CDR3 is built from 13 residues. The CDR3 spells CASSSGNQETQYF. In DNA form, the CDR3 reads TGTGCCAGCAGCTCCGGGAACCAAGAGACCCAGTACTTC.

This rearrangement joins TRBV30 to TRBJ1-1; D is unclear. The V gene lost 8 bases and the J gene lost 1 base, with 11 bases spanning the gap. Per germline, CDR1 GTSNPN and CDR2 SVGIG (reference sequence). The CDR3 spans 12 residues. CDR3 sequence (DNA): TGTGCCCTAGGGCGGGGGAACACTGAAGCTTTCTTT. This translates into CALGRGNTEAFF.

This rearrangement joins TRBV5-1 to TRBJ2-5; 9 nucleotides agree with TRBD1. This CDR3 spans 17 amino acids. The germline V gene encodes CDR1 SGHRS and CDR2 YFSETQ. V was pared by 3 bases and J by 1 base, with 10 bases of the junction left unmatched. CDR3 in DNA: TGCGCCAGCAGCTCTTCAGCCGGGACAGGGATCCAAGAGACCCAGTACTTC. Amino acids: CASSSSAGTGIQETQYF.